This T cell receptor beta chain was recovered during a study of T cell repertoires in cytomegalovirus infection. Study-wide context: Evidence of both CMV infection and a matching HLA type came from public TCR beta signatures. Findings and caveats of the study: HLA-C-restricted CMV clonotypes gave the most frequent clonotype in two of eight donors. Totalled public TCR beta family frequency picked out people who carried CMV plus the relevant HLA.

From the reads, TCRdb called clonotypes with MiXCR, one entry per CDR3 protein. The profile shows about 250,000 distinct CDR3 sequences, 15% to 20% of them singletons. Comments on this clonotype: Antigen unknown. A clone one base away is much larger, so this may be a read error.

Sample: CD8+ T cells from PBMCs. This sequence originates from a human donor in good health (CMV status not recorded). Some clones in this sample may be carry-over from other donors' samples.

CDR3 nucleotide sequence: TGTGCCAGCAGCTTAGACGTCAGGTGGGAGCAGTACTTC. This sequence encodes CASSLDVRWEQYF. The rearrangement joins TRBV7-2 to TRBJ2-7; no clear D. Trimming stripped 1 base from V and 7 bases from J, with 11 bases between. Per the germline V gene, CDR1 is SGHTA and CDR2 is FQGNSA. This CDR3 has 13 amino acids.